This entry is about one T cell receptor (beta chain). This clone was counted only a few times. Its antigen specificity is not known. One base away there is no much larger clone; base qualities are not given. The entire amount of isolated RNA was reverse transcribed using the High Capacity cDNA Reverse Transcription Kit, so the sequenced TCRB transcripts were expressed ones. Deep immunoSEQ sequencing was applied to naive, central memory and regulatory T cell samples, giving an average of around 3.8 million total reads per sample. Sorted cells were lysed in RLT buffer, and RNA was extracted using DNase-treated RNeasy Micro or Mini kits according to cell number. Each cell subset was processed on its own to prevent cross-contamination, while patient and healthy donor samples were processed together. TCRB sequences were amplified from cDNA with the immunoSEQ multiplex PCR, producing 87-bp fragments spanning the CDR3 region. The amplicons were sequenced using the Illumina HiSeq platform. Concerning the study's data processing: PCR bias was corrected computationally using synthetic template baselines, and reads within Hamming distance 2 were collapsed, with unmergeable singletons discarded. Reads were aligned to IMGT to assign V, D and J genes, CDR3 length, and insertions or deletions at six rearrangement sites. Within each subset, clonotype counts were normalized to the number of sorted cells before true diversity and Gini coefficients were calculated with the tcR R package. Repertoire sharing was quantified using the overlap coefficient calculated on TCRB nucleotide sequences. TCRdb obtained this table from immuneACCESS and retained in-frame rearrangements with V and J assigned. These tables miss some clones; where compared with another copy, unresolved V genes account for less than half of the shortfall, and the remainder is unexplained. V and J calls and clone size are given by that table; D and trimming were obtained from the DNA. This sample holds roughly 300,000 clones; approximately 15% were observed only once. Clones ranked in the top ten supply 5.5% to 7.5% of the sample.

Each donor gave one peripheral blood draw, averaging roughly 100 mL, which was collected into heparinised tubes. Using a panel that included CD45RO, CCR7, CD25, CD127, CD95 and CD27, naive, central memory, regulatory and stem cell-like memory CD4+ T cells were sorted on a BD FACSAria II. All sorted populations exceeded 95% purity. PBMCs were separated immediately by Lymphoprep density gradient centrifugation and were stained directly, without being cultured. So that batch effects would be minimized, each experiment stained and sorted samples in pairs, pairing one healthy donor with one patient. The sample belongs to a study of beta chain features in type 1 diabetes (dated by TCRdb to about 2018). Notes on the research overall: Mean age, gender distribution, total cell number and subset yield did not differ between patients and healthy donors. Across all samples, some 110,000,000 sorted cells were examined, and cell number per subset correlated strongly with RNA yield. The study compared TCRB repertoires of sorted circulating CD4+ T cell subsets between recently diagnosed type 1 diabetes patients and matched healthy donors. Regulatory and stem cell-like memory subsets were obtained from only 8 patients and about 8 healthy donors, while naive and central memory subsets were obtained from all 30 or so donors. Overall study outcomes, separate from this receptor: Patients with type 1 diabetes made fewer insertions and deleted more nucleotides at VDJ recombination sites, implying thymic rearrangement abnormalities. Shorter templates might be favored by PCR, yet because patient and control samples were amplified and corrected together, any such skew would affect both groups equally. Naive, central memory and regulatory TCRB repertoires appeared to be more alike among patients than among healthy donors. Because small numbers of individuals were included in the HLA sub-analyses, any influence of HLA type on TCRB rearrangement was left unresolved. A moderate but significant shortening of TCRB CDR3 length was observed in type 1 diabetes patients in all four CD4+ subsets. Sequencing cDNA rather than genomic DNA could over-represent highly expressing activated cells, although activation and CD3 levels did not differ between groups.

V lost 5 bases and J lost 5 bases; the stretch between them is 12 bases long. CDR1 and CDR2, looked up from the germline V gene (reference sequence), are GTSNPN and SVGIG. The CDR3, cysteine through phenylalanine, is 12 amino acids long. Solely the CDR3 DNA is kept, with 36 bases framed from the first base. The specimen was central memory CD4+ T cells from blood. This sequence uses TRBV30 and TRBJ1-2, with the D gene call left open. The origin of this receptor is a man between 25 and 39 years old in good health. The bases are TGTGCCTGGGACATGCGTGGGTATGGCTACACCTTC. It specifies CAWDMRGYGYTF. The full variable domain, completed from the reference TRBV30 and TRBJ1-2 proteins outside the CDR3, reads SQTIHQWPATLVQPVGSPLSLECTVEGTSNPNLYWYRQAAGRGLQLLFYSVGIGQISSEVPQNLSASRPQDRQFILSSKKLLLSDSGFYLCAWDMRGYGYTFGSGTRLTVV.